Listed below are T cell receptor beta chains from one sample, sequenced in a study of long-term antiretroviral therapy in people with HIV. Repertoires were generated with immunoSEQ multiplex PCR, while TCRdb's copy carries only in-frame clones and drops some. The table includes under 30,000 clones, around 93% detected once. The material sequenced was unsorted PBMCs, taken 5.3 years after starting antiretroviral therapy. Receptor source: a man aged 50-59 years with HIV. The CDR3 runs from the conserved cysteine through the conserved F or W. A D gene is named only where the DNA matches it firmly. Clone size appears in some rows only: once, few, many, or a class for an expanded clone.

clone size: -; J gene: TRBJ2-3; D gene: TRBD1; V gene: TRBV4-2; CDR3 DNA: TGTGCCAGCAGCCAAGATTTGCAGGGGGCGGCAGATACGCAGTATTTT; CDR3 protein: CASSQDLQGAADTQYF
clone size: once; J gene: TRBJ2-4; D gene: TRBD1; V gene: TRBV7-2; CDR3 DNA: TGTGCCAGCAGCTTACAGGGGGCCCTAGCCAAAAACATTCAGTACTTC; CDR3 protein: CASSLQGALAKNIQYF
clone size: -; J gene: TRBJ2-7; D gene: -; V gene: TRBV9; CDR3 DNA: TGTGCCAGCAGCGTAGACCCTCTAGGCTACGAGCAGTACTTC; CDR3 protein: CASSVDPLGYEQYF
clone size: -; J gene: TRBJ2-3; D gene: TRBD2; V gene: TRBV7-9; CDR3 DNA: TGTGCCAGCAGTGGACTAGCGGGGAGCACAGATACGCAGTATTTT; CDR3 protein: CASSGLAGSTDTQYF
clone size: -; J gene: TRBJ2-2; D gene: -; V gene: TRBV21-1; CDR3 DNA: TGTGCCAGCAGCAAAGTAAGGCCCGGGGAGCTGTTTTTT; CDR3 protein: CASSKVRPGELFF
clone size: -; J gene: TRBJ1-2; D gene: -; V gene: TRBV7-8; CDR3 DNA: TGTGCCAGCAGCTTAGGACAGGCAGGGGATGGCTATACCTTC; CDR3 protein: CASSLGQAGDGYTF
clone size: once; J gene: TRBJ1-4; D gene: -; V gene: TRBV15; CDR3 DNA: TGTGCCACCAGCAGAGACCCTACAACTAATGAAAAACTGTTTTTT; CDR3 protein: CATSRDPTTNEKLFF
clone size: -; J gene: TRBJ1-2; D gene: -; V gene: TRBV27; CDR3 DNA: TGTGCCAGCAGTTCATCAGGGTTAGGGTCCTATGGCTACACCTTC; CDR3 protein: CASSSSGLGSYGYTF
clone size: once; J gene: TRBJ2-7; D gene: -; V gene: TRBV5-1; CDR3 DNA: TGCGCCAGCAGCTTAGGGACATCAAGGGGCTACGAGCAGTACTTC; CDR3 protein: CASSLGTSRGYEQYF
clone size: -; J gene: TRBJ1-1; D gene: -; V gene: TRBV6-1; CDR3 DNA: TGTGCCAGCAGTGATCTGGGGAACACTGAAGCTTTCTTT; CDR3 protein: CASSDLGNTEAFF
clone size: once; J gene: TRBJ2-7; D gene: -; V gene: TRBV6-1; CDR3 DNA: TGTGCCAGCAGTGAGGCCGTTCGCTACGAGCAGTACTTC; CDR3 protein: CASSEAVRYEQYF
clone size: -; J gene: TRBJ1-3; D gene: TRBD1; V gene: TRBV6-5; CDR3 DNA: TGTGCCAGCAATCAACAGGGGCTCTCTGGAAACACCATATATTTT; CDR3 protein: CASNQQGLSGNTIYF
clone size: -; J gene: TRBJ2-3; D gene: TRBD2; V gene: TRBV18; CDR3 DNA: TGTGCCAGCTCACCAGCGCGGGGGAGCACAGATACGCAGTATTTT; CDR3 protein: CASSPARGSTDTQYF
clone size: once; J gene: TRBJ1-6; D gene: -; V gene: TRBV7-6; CDR3 DNA: TGTGCCAGCAGCTTACGGCAGACTAATTCACCCCTCCACTTT; CDR3 protein: CASSLRQTNSPLHF
clone size: -; J gene: TRBJ2-2; D gene: -; V gene: TRBV9; CDR3 DNA: TGTGCCAGCAGCGTAGCTTTGGGAACCGGGGAGCTGTTTTTT; CDR3 protein: CASSVALGTGELFF
clone size: -; J gene: TRBJ1-2; D gene: TRBD1; V gene: TRBV19; CDR3 DNA: TGTGCCAGTACCCCTACAGGGGGCCAGGATGGCTACACCTTC; CDR3 protein: CASTPTGGQDGYTF
clone size: -; J gene: TRBJ2-3; D gene: -; V gene: TRBV28; CDR3 DNA: TGTGCCAGCTCCCCGGCGGGGGCAGGGGGCGCAGATACGCAGTATTTT; CDR3 protein: CASSPAGAGGADTQYF
clone size: few; J gene: TRBJ1-2; D gene: -; V gene: TRBV5-1; CDR3 DNA: TGCGCCAGCAGCCTCATACAGGGAACCTATGGCTACACCTTC; CDR3 protein: CASSLIQGTYGYTF